The 23 T cell receptor beta chains below all came from one sample that was sequenced in a study of T-cell memory formation after mild COVID-19. TCRdb used MiXCR to reprocess the 5' RACE reads, holding one entry per CDR3 protein. This sample has over 300,000 distinct CDR3 sequences, with roughly 20% found just once. The sequenced sample consisted of PBMCs or a T cell subset sorted from them (not recorded which). The receptors were gathered from a man younger than 35 who had mild COVID-19 (a few samples of this study predate the infection). Cell type and time point are not known.

This clonotype has a count of ten or more. The chain uses TRBV7-2 and TRBJ1-6; D is uncertain. The germline V gene has CDR1 SGHTA and CDR2 FQGNSA. This CDR3 has 13 amino acids. Trimming removed 5 bases at V and 5 bases at J, with 7 bases between. In DNA, the CDR3 is TGTGCCAGCAGCCCTCTACATAATTCACCCCTCCACTTT. Encoded protein: CASSPLHNSPLHF.

This clonotype has only a few counts. The gene calls are TRBV20-1 and TRBJ1-4; D possibly corresponds to TRBD1 (5 bases). The germline CDR1 and CDR2 sequences are DFQATT and SNEGSKA (reference sequence). V was clipped by 5 bases and J by 5 bases, with 18 bases between them. The CDR3 runs to 15 residues. The chain's CDR3 is CSALASGTPNEKLFF. The CDR3 DNA follows: TGCAGTGCTTTAGCCTCCGGGACCCCAAATGAAAAACTGTTTTTT.

The V and J genes are TRBV20-1 and TRBJ2-3; D unclear. The ends were cut back, 3 bases at V and 0 bases at J, with 7 bases in the middle. The germline V gene encodes CDR1 DFQATT and CDR2 SNEGSKA (reference sequence). The CDR3 sequence is 13 residues long. The CDR3 coding sequence is TGCAGTGCTAGTGACACAAGCACAGATACGCAGTATTTT. This codes for CSASDTSTDTQYF.

The chain carries TRBV6-5 and TRBJ2-4; no reliable D call. Germline V gene data show CDR1 as MNHEY and CDR2 as SVGAGI. V was cut by 0 bases and J by 0 bases, with 9 bases left in between. The CDR3 is 16 residues long. CDR3 nucleotide sequence: TGTGCCAGCAGTTACTCCCTTGTTGAAGCCAAAAACATTCAGTACTTC. Protein: CASSYSLVEAKNIQYF.

The rearrangement links TRBV4-1 to TRBJ2-1; D may be TRBD1 (5 bases). The V end was cut by 2 bases, the J end by 3 bases, with 8 bases between. Germline CDR1 reads MGHRA; CDR2 reads YSYEKL. This CDR3 spans 14 amino acids. For the CDR3, the DNA is TGCGCCAGCAGCCAACCCGACAGCTACAATGAGCAGTTCTTC. Translation: CASSQPDSYNEQFF.

The chain has TRBV20-1 and TRBJ2-3; D not resolved. Per the germline V gene, CDR1 is DFQATT and CDR2 is SNEGSKA (reference sequence). The V end was cut by 1 base, the J end by 3 bases, with 11 bases between. The CDR3 loop spans 14 amino acids. This chain's CDR3 is CSARAKGPTDTQYF. The CDR3 nucleotides read TGCAGTGCTAGAGCTAAAGGACCTACAGATACGCAGTATTTT.

This clonotype was observed a handful of times. The chain uses TRBV7-2 and TRBJ2-1; 12 nucleotides agree with TRBD2. CDR1 is SGHTA, CDR2 FQGNSA, per germline. This CDR3 is built from 16 residues. Trimming removed 1 base from V and 8 bases from J; junction bases left unmatched: 6. The CDR3 DNA follows: TGTGCCAGCAGCTTAGTGAGCCTAGCGGGGGGGCATGAGCAGTTCTTC. Protein: CASSLVSLAGGHEQFF. Supplemented by reference TRBV7-2 and TRBJ2-1, the full variable domain reads GAGVSQSPSNKVTEKGKDVELRCDPISGHTALYWYRQSLGQGLEFLIYFQGNSAPDKSGLPSDRFSAERTGGSVSTLTIQRTQQEDSAVYLCASSLVSLAGGHEQFFGPGTRLTVL.

In DNA, the CDR3 is TGCAGTGCACAAGAGTATAGCAATCAGCCCCAGCATTTT. Translating it yields CSAQEYSNQPQHF. This chain connects TRBV20-1 to TRBJ1-5; D remains unclear. Trimming removed 6 bases from V and 0 bases from J, with 9 bases in between. The germline V gene has CDR1 DFQATT and CDR2 SNEGSKA (reference sequence). The CDR3 sequence is 13 residues long.

V is TRBV6-5 and J is TRBJ1-1; 8 positions agree with TRBD1. The germline CDR1 and CDR2 sequences are MNHEY and SVGAGI. Trimming removed 0 bases from V and 5 bases from J; junction bases left unmatched: 5. This CDR3 has 15 residues. CDR3 residues: CASSYSSTGGTEAFF. CDR3 nucleotide sequence: TGTGCCAGCAGTTACTCGTCTACAGGGGGAACTGAAGCTTTCTTT.

This clonotype has only one observation. The rearrangement links TRBV11-3 to TRBJ2-5, with D hard to call. Germline-derived CDR1 and CDR2 are SGHNT and YENEEA. This CDR3 spans 14 amino acids. V was pared by 5 bases and J by 7 bases, with 17 bases between. The CDR3 DNA sequence: TGTGCCAGCAGCAAAAGGGCTGGGTCGGGGACCCAGTACTTC. This encodes CASSKRAGSGTQYF.

The V call is TRBV7-2, the J call TRBJ2-5; D perhaps matches TRBD2 (6 bases). Per germline, CDR1 SGHTA and CDR2 FQGNSA. The CDR3 consists of 14 residues. V gave up 5 bases and J gave up 0 bases, with 10 bases separating them. The CDR3 sequence is CASSQGLYQETQYF. For the CDR3, the DNA is TGTGCCAGCAGCCAAGGACTATACCAAGAGACCCAGTACTTC.

V gene TRBV6-5 combines with J gene TRBJ1-5; no reliable D call. The CDR3 runs 14 residues. Germline assignment: CDR1 MNHEY and CDR2 SVGAGI. V lost 4 bases to trimming and J lost 7 bases, with 14 bases between them. The DNA of the CDR3 is TGTGCCAGCAGTTTTACCCGGGGTAAGCAGCCCCAGCATTTT. Translating it yields CASSFTRGKQPQHF.

Many counts were recorded for this clonotype. The V call is TRBV7-3, the J call TRBJ2-7, with a weak D call TRBD2 (5 bases). Germline V gene sequence: CDR1 SGHTA, CDR2 FQGTGA. Trimming left V 5 bases short and J 6 bases short, with 14 bases between. The CDR3 sequence is 13 residues long. The CDR3 here is CASSARGEGEQYF. Here the CDR3 DNA reads TGTGCCAGCAGCGCTAGAGGTGAGGGCGAGCAGTACTTC.

J is TRBJ1-2 and V is TRBV18, with D uncertain. There are 11 residues in the CDR3. Germline lookup yields CDR1 KGHSH and CDR2 LQKENI. V was shortened by 7 bases and J by 8 bases, with 11 bases between the two germline ends. This CDR3 is CASWGSDGYTF. For the CDR3, the DNA is TGTGCCAGCTGGGGATCAGACGGCTACACCTTC.

This clonotype appeared a few times. V gene TRBV5-1 combines with J gene TRBJ2-1; 8 positions match TRBD1. V was clipped by 4 bases and J by 3 bases; unmatched bases: 6. The CDR3 consists of 15 residues. CDR1 SGHRS and CDR2 YFSETQ come from the germline V gene. CDR3 bases: TGCGCCAGCAGCCCGCAGGGGGCTCGCTACAATGAGCAGTTCTTC. As protein: CASSPQGARYNEQFF. Full variable domain (rest looked up from reference TRBV5-1 and TRBJ2-1): KAGVTQTPRYLIKTRGQQVTLSCSPISGHRSVSWYQQTPGQGLQFLFEYFSETQRNKGNFPGRFSGRQFSNSRSEMNVSTLELGDSALYLCASSPQGARYNEQFFGPGTRLTVL.

This clonotype was seen repeatedly, ten times or more. The V and J genes are TRBV7-2 and TRBJ2-2; no definite D call. The CDR3 extends over 14 amino acids. V gave up 0 bases and J gave up 5 bases, with 7 bases separating them. Germline-derived CDR1 and CDR2 are SGHTA and FQGNSA. The CDR3, as DNA: TGTGCCAGCAGCTTAGCAGGACCGACCGGGGAGCTGTTTTTT. Its protein is CASSLAGPTGELFF.

In its sample, this clonotype was seen a few times. This chain links TRBV11-3 with TRBJ2-1; a weak D match, TRBD1 (5 bases). Germline loops: CDR1 SGHNT, CDR2 YENEEA. This CDR3 has 14 residues. V was clipped by 0 bases and J by 9 bases, with 12 bases between them. CDR3 nucleotides: TGTGCCAGCAGCTTAGATCGGTGGGGCGGTGAGCAGTTCTTC. This sequence encodes CASSLDRWGGEQFF. Combining the CDR3 with reference TRBV11-3 and TRBJ2-1 gives the whole variable domain EAGVVQSPRYKIIEKKQPVAFWCNPISGHNTLYWYLQNLGQGPELLIRYENEEAVDDSQLPKDRFSAERLKGVDSTLKIQPAELGDSAVYLCASSLDRWGGEQFFGPGTRLTVL.

This clonotype appeared once. The CDR3 reads CASSLEPAVEADEQYV. The DNA for the CDR3 is TGTGCCAGCAGCTTAGAGCCAGCGGTGGAAGCGGACGAGCAGTACGTC. The V gene is TRBV7-8, the J gene TRBJ2-7, with D tentatively TRBD2 (5 bases). Trimming stripped 1 base from V and 5 bases from J, with 18 bases between. CDR3 size: 16 residues. CDR1 SGHVS and CDR2 FQNEAQ come from the germline V gene.

This clonotype has a handful of counts. The V call is TRBV5-1, the J call TRBJ2-3; TRBD1 or TRBD2 may be the D gene (5 bases each). Germline CDR1 SGHRS, CDR2 YFSETQ. V dropped 2 bases and J dropped 4 bases, with 14 bases sitting between them. The CDR3 contains 15 residues. CDR3 DNA sequence: TGCGCCAGCAGCTTCGAGGGGCGTCGACCAGATACGCAGTATTTT. Its protein is CASSFEGRRPDTQYF.

This clonotype appeared a few times. This rearrangement joins TRBV14 to TRBJ2-5; D is undetermined. From germline, CDR1 is SGHDN and CDR2 FVKESK. The CDR3 is 12 amino acids. Trimming cost V 0 bases and J 6 bases, with 5 bases left between them. The CDR3 here is CASSQDQQTQYF. CDR3 DNA: TGTGCCAGCAGCCAAGATCAACAGACCCAGTACTTC.

The chain combines TRBV6-6 with TRBJ1-4; D unresolved. There are 15 residues in the CDR3. The germline V gene encodes CDR1 MNHNY and CDR2 SVGAGI (reference sequence). V was cut by 1 base and J by 2 bases, with 8 bases left in between. The CDR3 is CASSYFRTTNEKLFF. The CDR3 DNA sequence: TGTGCCAGCAGTTACTTCCGGACCACTAATGAAAAACTGTTTTTT.

This chain joins TRBV7-2 and TRBJ2-7; the D gene is possibly TRBD2 (5 bases). The germline V gene has CDR1 SGHTA and CDR2 FQGNSA. The ends were cut back, 5 bases at V and 0 bases at J, with 26 bases in the middle. CDR3 size: 19 residues. The DNA for the CDR3 is TGTGCCAGCAGCAACCAGAAGGGCAGGTGGGAGAGGCTCTCCTACGAGCAGTACTTC. The encoded protein is CASSNQKGRWERLSYEQYF.

This clonotype was counted between two and nine times. This chain connects TRBV19 to TRBJ1-5, with 12 bases that match TRBD1. Germline-derived CDR1 and CDR2 are LNHDA and SQIVND (reference sequence). Trimming cost V 5 bases and J 11 bases; bases outside gene matches: 7. This CDR3 region has 14 residues. The CDR3 DNA reads as TGTGCCAGTAGTGCCCGGGACAGGGGGCAAGCCCAGCATTTT. This codes for CASSARDRGQAQHF.